A single sample gave rise to the 19 T cell receptor beta chains below, sequenced in a study of cytomegalovirus exposure and HLA in healthy donors. PCR was performed using 60 Vbeta and 13 Jbeta primers. Repertoires were generated with immunoSEQ multiplex PCR, while TCRdb's copy carries only in-frame clones and drops some. The repertoire consists of approximately 32,000 clones, with 85% to 95% occurring once and the leading ten covering less than 3.5%. Material for sequencing was PBMCs. The receptors shown here come from a woman under 30 in good health and CMV-seronegative.

The V and J genes are TRBV30 and TRBJ2-1; no definite D call. Trimming removed 2 bases from V and 6 bases from J, with 8 bases in between. Germline V gives CDR1 GTSNPN, CDR2 SVGIG (reference sequence). This CDR3 contains 12 residues. The CDR3 sequence is CAWSPNFNEQFF. The CDR3 DNA reads TGTGCCTGGAGTCCGAACTTCAATGAGCAGTTCTTC.

This chain connects TRBV9 to TRBJ2-1, with TRBD2 matching 11 bases. V shed 2 bases, J shed 7 bases, and the junction held 5 bases outside the gene matches. The V gene's germline CDR1 is SGDLS and CDR2 YYNGEE. This CDR3 has 15 residues. Here the CDR3 reads CASSVLAGGENEQFF. The CDR3 DNA reads as TGTGCCAGCAGCGTCCTAGCGGGAGGAGAGAATGAGCAGTTCTTC.

This sequence joins TRBV5-1 and TRBJ1-2; 9 nucleotides agree with TRBD1. V gave up 2 bases and J gave up 5 bases; unmatched junction bases: 7. The CDR3 length is 15 residues. Germline CDR1 and CDR2: SGHRS and YFSETQ. The CDR3 DNA reads as TGCGCCAGCAGCTTAGGGACAGGGTTTTCTTATGGCTACACCTTC. Residues: CASSLGTGFSYGYTF.

The genes are TRBV5-1 and TRBJ2-7, with D possibly being TRBD1 (6 bases). The CDR3 consists of 15 residues. V dropped 0 bases and J dropped 2 bases, with 12 bases sitting between them. Per germline, CDR1 SGHRS and CDR2 YFSETQ. DNA for the CDR3: TGCGCCAGCAGCTTGGACGGGACAAGTGCCTACGAGCAGTACTTC. Amino acids: CASSLDGTSAYEQYF.

The rearrangement uses TRBV7-2 and TRBJ2-5, with D unresolved. The CDR3 totals 14 residues. Germline-derived CDR1 and CDR2 are SGHTA and FQGNSA. V shed 5 bases and J shed 4 bases, with 14 bases lying between them. CDR3: CASSPTLGPETQYF. In DNA form, the CDR3 reads TGTGCCAGCAGCCCGACGCTAGGTCCAGAGACCCAGTACTTC.

V and J are TRBV6-6 and TRBJ1-2; no reliable D call. CDR3 length: 11 residues. V lost 6 bases and J lost 8, with 10 bases in between. Germline-derived CDR1 and CDR2 are MNHNY and SVGAGI (reference sequence). The chain's CDR3 is CASSAHTGYTF. The CDR3 bases are TGTGCCAGCAGCGCACATACCGGCTACACCTTC.

This chain joins TRBV7-2 and TRBJ2-5, with D unresolved. The J call is uncertain, as TRBJ2-7 better fits the DNA end. This CDR3 is built from 14 residues. Germline CDR1 SGHTA, CDR2 FQGNSA. In DNA form, the CDR3 reads TGTGCCAGCAGCCTAAAATATCGTCTGCTCGAGCAGTACTTC. Its translation is CASSLKYRLLEQYF.

This clone was detected a few times. This chain uses TRBV6-4 with TRBJ2-1; 10 nucleotides align to TRBD2. Germline CDR1 and CDR2: MRHNA and SNTAGT. The CDR3 is made up of 15 amino acids. Germline trimming cut 3 bases from V and 8 bases from J; bases unmatched to any gene: 7. CDR3 amino acids: CASSEGASGSHEQFF. As DNA, the CDR3 is TGTGCCAGCAGTGAAGGGGCTAGCGGGAGCCATGAGCAGTTCTTC.

This sequence joins TRBV7-3 and TRBJ2-3; 7 bases line up with TRBD1. CDR1 and CDR2 from the germline V gene are SGHTA and FQGTGA. There are 14 residues in the CDR3. V gave up 5 bases and J gave up 7 bases; unmatched junction bases: 9. In DNA form, the CDR3 reads TGTGCCAGCAGCCCTTCCCGACAGGGTCATACGCAGTATTTT. Its translation is CASSPSRQGHTQYF.

This clone was recorded once. The chain recombines TRBV19 with TRBJ1-1; D uncertain. V was pared by 3 bases and J by 4 bases, with 9 bases between. The length of the CDR3 is 13 residues. CDR1 is LNHDA and CDR2 is SQIVND in the germline V gene (reference sequence). The CDR3 DNA sequence: TGTGCCAGTAGTATCGGGGTGAGCACTGAAGCTTTCTTT. Translation: CASSIGVSTEAFF.

This chain connects TRBV5-1 to TRBJ2-5, with D maybe TRBD1 (5 bases). This CDR3 region has 16 residues. CDR1 and CDR2 (germline): SGHRS, YFSETQ. V was shortened by 0 bases and J by 2 bases, with 14 bases between the two germline ends. The CDR3 loop reads CASSLVGRRQQETQYF. The CDR3 DNA is TGCGCCAGCAGCTTGGTGGGGCGCCGGCAACAAGAGACCCAGTACTTC.

This clone was counted only a few times. The chain carries TRBV6-1 and TRBJ2-7, with 8 bases that match TRBD2. V lost 2 bases, J lost 0 bases, and 6 bases stayed unmatched. Germline CDR1 and CDR2: MNHNS and SASEGT. The CDR3 extends over 16 amino acids. CDR3 nucleotide sequence: TGTGCCAGCAGTGAATCGGGGGGGGACAACTCCTACGAGCAGTACTTC. Its translation: CASSESGGDNSYEQYF.

V usage is TRBV9 and J usage is TRBJ2-3; D is possibly TRBD2 (5 bases). Germline V CDR1 and CDR2: SGDLS, YYNGEE. Trimming shortened V by 6 bases and J by 0 bases, and 8 bases separated the two germline ends. The CDR3 consists of 13 residues. The CDR3 DNA follows: TGTGCCAGCAAGGGCGGGAGCACAGATACGCAGTATTTT. It codes for CASKGGSTDTQYF. The complete variable domain, with remaining parts taken from reference TRBV9 and TRBJ2-3, reads DSGVTQTPKHLITATGQRVTLRCSPRSGDLSVYWYQQSLDQGLQFLIQYYNGEERAKGNILERFSAQQFPDLHSELNLSSLELGDSALYFCASKGGSTDTQYFGPGTRLTVL.

J is TRBJ2-1 and V is TRBV20-1; 9 nucleotides match TRBD1. J was trimmed by 7 bases and V by 7 bases; bases with no gene match: 2. Germline-derived CDR1 and CDR2 are DFQATT and SNEGSKA (reference sequence). The CDR3 totals 11 residues. CDR3 DNA sequence: TGCAGTGGGGACAGGGAAAATGAGCAGTTCTTC. This encodes CSGDRENEQFF.

V and J are TRBV27 and TRBJ2-7; 11 bases map to TRBD1. The CDR3 has 18 residues. CDR1 is MNHEY, CDR2 SMNVEV, per germline (reference sequence). The trim removed 5 bases at V and 3 bases at J, leaving 15 bases unmatched. The CDR3 DNA sequence: TGTGCCAGCAGTCTAGGGGAACCCGGGACAGGGGGTATCTACGAGCAGTACTTC. This codes for CASSLGEPGTGGIYEQYF.

This chain links TRBV5-1 with TRBJ2-5, with 7 bases aligning to TRBD2. The J segment lost 5 bases and the V segment lost 0 bases, leaving 10 bases of the junction unmatched. This CDR3 has 16 amino acids. Germline V lookup: CDR1 SGHRS, CDR2 YFSETQ. The CDR3 loop is CASSLEVAGGWETQYF. CDR3 nucleotides: TGCGCCAGCAGCTTGGAGGTAGCGGGCGGATGGGAGACCCAGTACTTC.

V and J are TRBV7-3 and TRBJ1-1; D gene ambiguous. The CDR3 has 14 residues. CDR1 is SGHTA, CDR2 FQGTGA, per germline. The V end was cut by 2 bases, the J end by 6 bases, with 13 bases between. The CDR3 coding sequence is TGTGCCAGCAGCTTAGGAGGTTCGTCGGCTGAAGCTTTCTTT. Its translation is CASSLGGSSAEAFF.

The table lists this clone with a count of one. The genes are TRBV5-4 and TRBJ2-3; 11 nucleotides match TRBD2. Per the germline V gene, CDR1 is SGHNT and CDR2 is YYREEE (reference sequence). CDR3 size: 16 residues. Trimming cost V 4 bases and J 5 bases; bases outside gene matches: 9. CDR3 residues: CASSPLAGGPRDTQYF. CDR3 coding DNA: TGTGCCAGCAGCCCTCTAGCGGGAGGTCCCCGAGATACGCAGTATTTT.

The chain is built from TRBV19 and TRBJ1-1, with D perhaps TRBD1 (6 bases). Germline assignment: CDR1 LNHDA and CDR2 SQIVND (reference sequence). The CDR3 runs to 12 residues. Trimming took off 9 bases at V and 6 bases at J, with 14 bases between the two ends. In nucleotides, the CDR3 is TGTGCCAGCCGACTAGGGGGGGCTGAAGCTTTCTTT. It translates to CASRLGGAEAFF.